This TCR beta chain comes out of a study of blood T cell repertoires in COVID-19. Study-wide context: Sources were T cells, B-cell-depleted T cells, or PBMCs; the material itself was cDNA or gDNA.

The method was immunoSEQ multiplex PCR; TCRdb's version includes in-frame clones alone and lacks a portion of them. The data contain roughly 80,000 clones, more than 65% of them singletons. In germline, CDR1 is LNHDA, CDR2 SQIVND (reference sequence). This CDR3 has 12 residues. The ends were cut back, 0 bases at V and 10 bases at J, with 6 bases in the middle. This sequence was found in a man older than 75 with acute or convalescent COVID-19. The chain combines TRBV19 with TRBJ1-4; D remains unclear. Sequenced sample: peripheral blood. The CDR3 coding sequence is TGTGCCAGTAGTATAGACACTGCAAAACTGTTTTTT. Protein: CASSIDTAKLFF.